The clone carrying this TCR beta chain was counted between two and nine times. Its antigen is currently unknown. This sample is drawn from a study of blood T cells in healthy people across ages. Findings of the study overall: A strong correlation between TCR beta diversity and naive T cell percentage was seen.

Combining a sample-barcoded 5' primer with a J-beta primer mix, a second PCR ran for about 6 to 12 cycles. Sequencing yielded, for each sample, at least 2.5 million paired-end reads carrying CDR3. TCRdb recomputed calls from the 5' RACE reads with MiXCR, one row per CDR3 protein. The sample includes 600,000 to 850,000 distinct CDR3 sequences, roughly 45% of them seen just once. The CDR3 is made up of 16 amino acids. CDR1 LGHNT and CDR2 FRNRAP come from the germline V gene. Trimming took 0 bases from V and 2 from J, leaving 12 bases between them. Each sample provided at least 5.5 micrograms of extracted total RNA.

This chain connects TRBV12-5 to TRBJ2-3, with D perhaps assigned TRBD1 or TRBD2 (5 bases each). The receptor was derived from a woman aged 60-70 years in good health. Sequencing input: blood. The CDR3 protein is CASGLVIRGPTDTQYF. CDR3 nucleotide sequence: TGTGCTAGTGGTTTGGTAATACGGGGCCCCACAGATACGCAGTATTTT. Drawing the rest from reference TRBV12-5 and TRBJ2-3, the complete variable domain is DARVTQTPRHKVTEMGQEVTMRCQPILGHNTVFWYRQTMMQGLELLAYFRNRAPLDDSGMPKDRFSAEMPDATLATLKIQPSEPRDSAVYFCASGLVIRGPTDTQYFGPGTRLTVL.